Each of the 21 T cell receptor beta chains below was sequenced from the same sample in a study of T cells in Graves' hyperthyroidism and ophthalmopathy. RNA transcripts served as the template for amplifying TCR beta CDR3 regions. RT-PCR in the first round (using the HTBI primer set) targeted the TCR CDR3. TCRdb processed the multiplex PCR reads anew with MiXCR; each CDR3 protein has one entry. The data contain roughly 530,000 distinct CDR3 sequences, roughly 17% of them seen just once; the ten biggest clones take up about 16%. The sequencing sample was made of blood. All receptors derive from a woman aged 18 to 35 with Graves' ophthalmopathy.

This clonotype was seen at least ten times. The chain couples TRBV28 to TRBJ2-3; D might be TRBD2 (5 bases). The V gene's germline CDR1 is MDHEN and CDR2 SYDVKM. CDR3 length: 13 amino acids. V was clipped by 3 bases and J by 6 bases, with 10 bases between them. The CDR3 loop reads CASSLSLADTQYF. The CDR3 region has the DNA TGTGCCAGCAGTTTGAGTTTAGCGGATACGCAGTATTTT.

This clonotype appeared many times. A much more abundant neighbour one base away suggests this may be a read error. The chain employs TRBV11-2 and TRBJ2-5; D gene unclear. CDR1 is SGHAT and CDR2 is FQNNGV in the germline V gene. CDR3 length: 11 residues. V lost 1 base and J 7 bases, leaving 4 bases between the germline ends. CDR3 coding DNA: TGTGCCAGCAGCTTAGGGGGGACCCAGTACTTC. Residues: CASSLGGTQYF. The full variable domain, rest sourced from reference TRBV11-2 and TRBJ2-5, is EAGVAQSPRYKIIEKRQSVAFWCNPISGHATLYWYQQILGQGPKLLIQFQNNGVVDDSQLPKDRFSAERLKGVDSTLKIQPAKLEDSAVYLCASSLGGTQYFGPGTRLLVL.

There are many counts of this clonotype. The V gene is TRBV11-2, the J gene TRBJ2-5; TRBD2 matches at 9 bases. The CDR3 consists of 16 residues. Germline V gene data show CDR1 as SGHAT and CDR2 as FQNNGV. J was trimmed by 5 bases and V by 1 base; bases with no gene match: 8. CDR3 in DNA: TGTGCCAGCAGCTTAGGGGGCCTAGCGGGATTGGAGACCCAGTACTTC. Its protein is CASSLGGLAGLETQYF.

CDR3 sequence: CASSLTRGETQYF. The CDR3 DNA follows: TGTGCCAGCAGCTTAACCAGGGGAGAGACCCAGTACTTC. The gene calls are TRBV7-9 and TRBJ2-5; weak D call: TRBD1 (6 bases). V gave up 2 bases and J gave up 4 bases, with 8 bases separating them. This CDR3 has 13 residues. Per the germline V gene, CDR1 is SEHNR and CDR2 is FQNEAQ (reference sequence).

This clonotype has ten or more counts. V and J are TRBV3-1 and TRBJ1-2, with D unclear. The CDR3 extends over 13 amino acids. The germline V gene encodes CDR1 LGHDT and CDR2 YNNKEL (reference sequence). V was trimmed by 1 base and J by 4 bases, leaving 7 bases between them. CDR3 residues: CASSQGPIYGYTF. The CDR3 nucleotides are TGTGCCAGCAGCCAAGGTCCGATCTATGGCTACACCTTC.

V is TRBV27 and J is TRBJ2-1, with TRBD1 matching 7 bases. The CDR3 runs to 14 residues. Germline CDR1 and CDR2: MNHEY and SMNVEV (reference sequence). Unmatched junction bases numbered 6, after V lost 7 bases and J lost 3 bases. This chain's CDR3 is CASTMTGLYNEQFF. The CDR3 nucleotides read TGTGCCAGCACCATGACAGGGCTCTACAATGAGCAGTTCTTC.

This clonotype was counted ten times or more. The V gene is TRBV2, the J gene TRBJ2-7; D gene uncertain. Germline CDR1 SNHLY, CDR2 FYNNEI. This CDR3 has 13 amino acids. V dropped 4 bases and J dropped 4 bases, with 11 bases sitting between them. The CDR3 region is CASSGAFGYEQYF. CDR3 DNA sequence: TGTGCCAGCAGTGGGGCTTTTGGGTACGAGCAGTACTTC.

This clonotype was found many times. This chain links TRBV6-2 or TRBV6-3 with TRBJ2-3; 10 bases align to TRBD2. Germline V gene data show CDR1 as MNHEY and CDR2 as SVGEGT. V was clipped by 6 bases and J by 3 bases; unmatched bases: 15. The CDR3 covers 18 residues. CDR3 nucleotide sequence: TGTGCCAGCAGGATAAGCGGGAGGGCCTTCAGTACGACAGATACGCAGTATTTT. This encodes CASRISGRAFSTTDTQYF.

Ten or more counts support this clonotype. This chain connects TRBV2 to TRBJ1-2; no reliable D call. Germline CDR1 SNHLY, CDR2 FYNNEI. Trimming shortened V by 11 bases and J by 8 bases, and 9 bases separated the two germline ends. The CDR3 loop spans 9 amino acids. The CDR3 bases are TGTGCCTTCCTAGGGGGCTACACCTTC. Protein: CAFLGGYTF.

Turning to this clonotype: This may be a read error: a much more frequent sequence differs by one nucleotide. This chain links TRBV11-2 with TRBJ1-1; no clear D gene. The CDR3 consists of 14 residues. Deletions cut 5 bases from V and 5 bases from J, with 15 bases between. Germline V gene lookup returns CDR1 SGHAT and CDR2 FQNNGV. CDR3 protein: CASSPHGPETEAFF. In DNA form, the CDR3 reads TGTGCCAGCAGCCCTCACGGGCCCGAAACTGAAGCTTTCTTT. Looking up the rest from reference TRBV11-2 and TRBJ1-1 gives the full variable domain: EAGVAQSPRYKIIEKRQSVAFWCNPISGHATLYWYQQILGQGPKLLIQFQNNGVVDDSQLPKDRFSAERLKGVDSTLKIQPAKLEDSAVYLCASSPHGPETEAFFGQGTRLTVV.

This clonotype was counted between two and nine times. The chain has TRBV4-1 and TRBJ2-1, with TRBD2 identical over 11 bases. This CDR3 is built from 20 residues. The germline CDR1 and CDR2 sequences are MGHRA and YSYEKL. J lost 5 bases, V lost 0 bases, and 15 bases had no gene match. This CDR3 is CASSQDRLNWGLAENNEQFF. The DNA of the CDR3 is TGCGCCAGCAGCCAAGATCGCCTAAACTGGGGACTAGCGGAAAACAATGAGCAGTTCTTC.

The rearrangement uses TRBV6-5 and TRBJ1-2; 8 nucleotides line up with TRBD1. This CDR3 comprises 13 residues. After removal of 3 bases from V and 7 bases from J, the junction contained 4 bases not matched to a gene. Germline V gene sequence: CDR1 MNHEY, CDR2 SVGAGI. This CDR3 reads CASSYQGARGYTF. The DNA of the CDR3 is TGTGCCAGCAGTTATCAGGGGGCCCGTGGCTACACCTTC.

This clonotype was observed a few times. The chain combines TRBV9 with TRBJ2-1; TRBD2 is a possible D gene (6 bases). CDR3 length: 15 residues. V was cut by 0 bases and J by 4 bases, with 11 bases left in between. Germline loops: CDR1 SGDLS, CDR2 YYNGEE. The CDR3 reads CASSVGRDFYNEQFF. The CDR3 DNA sequence: TGTGCCAGCAGCGTAGGCAGGGACTTTTACAATGAGCAGTTCTTC. Variable domain in full (rest from reference TRBV9 and TRBJ2-1): DSGVTQTPKHLITATGQRVTLRCSPRSGDLSVYWYQQSLDQGLQFLIQYYNGEERAKGNILERFSAQQFPDLHSELNLSSLELGDSALYFCASSVGRDFYNEQFFGPGTRLTVL.

As concerns this clonotype: A single base separates this from a much larger clone, so it may be a read error. The chain combines TRBV30 with TRBJ1-5, with TRBD2 as a possible D gene (5 bases). The assigned J gene may be wrong: the sequence end matches TRBJ2-3 better. The CDR3 totals 13 residues. Germline loops: CDR1 GTSNPN, CDR2 SVGIG (reference sequence). The CDR3 DNA follows: TGTGCCTGGAGTGTGCAGGCGGGTCAGCCCCAGTATTTT. The encoded protein is CAWSVQAGQPQYF.

In this sample, this clonotype turned up many times. This chain links TRBV27 with TRBJ1-5; no clear D gene. This CDR3 region has 15 residues. Germline CDR1 MNHEY, CDR2 SMNVEV (reference sequence). Between the trimmed V and J ends, which lost 5 bases and 0 bases, there was a span of 11 bases. The CDR3 DNA sequence: TGTGCCAGCAGTCCGACCCTCTATAGCAATCAGCCCCAGCATTTT. Its translation: CASSPTLYSNQPQHF.

A few counts support this clonotype. In nucleotides, the CDR3 is TGTGCCAGCAGCCCCGGACGGGGCCACTACAATGAGCAGTTCTTC. Translation: CASSPGRGHYNEQFF. This chain links TRBV7-6 with TRBJ2-1; possibly TRBD1 or TRBD2 for D (5 bases each). Germline-derived CDR1 and CDR2 are SGHVS and FNYEAQ. This CDR3 comprises 15 residues. V lost 5 bases, J lost 3 bases, and 14 bases lay in between.

This clonotype was observed a few times. The rearrangement links TRBV6-1 to TRBJ2-1; D might be TRBD2 (5 bases). Germline assignment: CDR1 MNHNS and CDR2 SASEGT. The CDR3 contains 14 residues. The V end was cut by 6 bases, the J end by 7 bases, with 16 bases between. The CDR3 DNA follows: TGTGCCAGCAGAAACAGCTTCCGGGGAAATGAGCAGTTCTTC. Its protein product is CASRNSFRGNEQFF.

Many counts were recorded for this clonotype. The V and J genes are TRBV3-1 and TRBJ1-1; tentatively, D is TRBD1 (6 bases). Germline V lookup: CDR1 LGHDT, CDR2 YNNKEL (reference sequence). Between the trimmed V and J ends, which lost 4 bases and 4 bases, there was a span of 13 bases. The CDR3 covers 14 residues. CDR3 coding DNA: TGTGCCAGCAGCCGTTTAGACAGGTCCACTGAAGCTTTCTTT. It translates to CASSRLDRSTEAFF.

This clonotype appeared many times. This chain uses TRBV12-3 or TRBV12-4 with TRBJ2-1, with a tentative D call TRBD2 (5 bases). The CDR3 is made up of 14 amino acids. Trimming cost V 7 bases and J 7 bases, with 17 bases left between them. The CDR3 spells CASTLRTGGNEQFF. The CDR3 DNA reads as TGTGCCAGCACCCTCCGAACCGGCGGGAATGAGCAGTTCTTC.

This clonotype was seen more than once but under ten times. The chain recombines TRBV4-1 with TRBJ1-5, with TRBD1 matching 8 bases. CDR1 is MGHRA and CDR2 is YSYEKL in the germline V gene. With V trimmed by 4 bases and J by 0 bases, 11 bases remained unmatched. The CDR3 is 18 amino acids. CDR3 sequence (DNA): TGCGCCAGCAGCCCTTTGGGACAGGCGATCTATAGCAATCAGCCCCAGCATTTT. Residues: CASSPLGQAIYSNQPQHF.

The chain joins TRBV6-1 to TRBJ1-2; a possible D gene is TRBD1 (5 bases). The CDR3 extends over 13 amino acids. Trimming shortened V by 7 bases and J by 7 bases, and 16 bases separated the two germline ends. CDR1 and CDR2 (germline): MNHNS, SASEGT. The CDR3 region is CASTERAGSGYTF. CDR3 coding DNA: TGTGCCAGCACCGAACGCGCAGGGTCTGGCTACACCTTC.